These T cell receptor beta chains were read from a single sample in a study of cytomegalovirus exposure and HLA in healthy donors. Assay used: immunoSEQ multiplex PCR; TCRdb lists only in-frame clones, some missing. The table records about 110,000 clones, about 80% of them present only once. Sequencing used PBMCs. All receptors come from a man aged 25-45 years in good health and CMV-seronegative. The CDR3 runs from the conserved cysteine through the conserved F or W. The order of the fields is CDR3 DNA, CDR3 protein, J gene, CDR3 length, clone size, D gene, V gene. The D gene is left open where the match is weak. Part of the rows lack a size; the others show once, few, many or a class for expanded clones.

cdr3_nt: TGCGCCAGCAGCTTGAGCGGGAGGGCCGTTTTTGACGAGCAGTTCTTC
cdr3_aa: CASSLSGRAVFDEQFF
j_call: TRBJ2-1
cdr3_length: 16
clone_size: -
d_call: TRBD2
v_call: TRBV5-1

cdr3_nt: TGTGCCAGCAGCCAAGAGGGGAGGACAGGGGATGGCTACACCTTC
cdr3_aa: CASSQEGRTGDGYTF
j_call: TRBJ1-2
cdr3_length: 15
clone_size: -
d_call: TRBD1
v_call: TRBV14

cdr3_nt: TGTGCCAGCAGTTTATTAAGCAATCAGCCCCAGCATTTT
cdr3_aa: CASSLLSNQPQHF
j_call: TRBJ1-5
cdr3_length: 13
clone_size: -
d_call: -
v_call: TRBV27

cdr3_nt: TGTGCCAGTGAGTGGGGGACAGGGGAGTTTACCGGGGAGCTGTTTTTT
cdr3_aa: CASEWGTGEFTGELFF
j_call: TRBJ2-2
cdr3_length: 16
clone_size: few
d_call: TRBD1
v_call: TRBV19

cdr3_nt: TGTGCCTGGAGGAATACAGGGGCCTACGAGCAGTACTTC
cdr3_aa: CAWRNTGAYEQYF
j_call: TRBJ2-7
cdr3_length: 13
clone_size: -
d_call: TRBD1
v_call: TRBV30

cdr3_nt: TGTGCCAGCATCAGTACCCGAGATCTATTAGCGGGGAGGAATGAGCAGTTCTTC
cdr3_aa: CASISTRDLLAGRNEQFF
j_call: TRBJ2-1
cdr3_length: 18
clone_size: few
d_call: TRBD2
v_call: TRBV28

cdr3_nt: TGTGCCTGGAGTGCCCTAACAGGTAATCAGCCCCAGCATTTT
cdr3_aa: CAWSALTGNQPQHF
j_call: TRBJ1-5
cdr3_length: 14
clone_size: -
d_call: -
v_call: TRBV30

cdr3_nt: TGTGCCAGCAGTGAGAGGGACAGGGAGCAGCCCCAGCATTTT
cdr3_aa: CASSERDREQPQHF
j_call: TRBJ1-5
cdr3_length: 14
clone_size: -
d_call: TRBD1
v_call: TRBV2

cdr3_nt: TGTGCCAGCAGCCTGACAATGGCGGGGACTGAAGCTTTCTTT
cdr3_aa: CASSLTMAGTEAFF
j_call: TRBJ1-1
cdr3_length: 14
clone_size: few
d_call: -
v_call: TRBV14

cdr3_nt: TGTGCCAGCCAAGGTAGGGGCCACGCAGATACGCAGTATTTT
cdr3_aa: CASQGRGHADTQYF
j_call: TRBJ2-3
cdr3_length: 14
clone_size: once
d_call: -
v_call: TRBV25-1

cdr3_nt: TGCGCCAGCAGCCCCAGCCGGGGACAGGCGAGTCAGCCCCAGAATTTT
cdr3_aa: CASSPSRGQASQPQNF
j_call: TRBJ1-5
cdr3_length: 16
clone_size: once
d_call: TRBD1
v_call: TRBV4-3

cdr3_nt: TGTGCCAGCAGATCCGGGACAGGACCCTACGAGCAGTACTTC
cdr3_aa: CASRSGTGPYEQYF
j_call: TRBJ2-7
cdr3_length: 14
clone_size: few
d_call: TRBD1
v_call: TRBV28

cdr3_nt: TGTGCCAGCAGTTACCGGGAGAACACTGAAGCTTTCTTT
cdr3_aa: CASSYRENTEAFF
j_call: TRBJ1-1
cdr3_length: 13
clone_size: -
d_call: -
v_call: TRBV27

cdr3_nt: TGCAGTGCTAGCCGTTTTCCGACCCAGTACTTC
cdr3_aa: CSASRFPTQYF
j_call: TRBJ2-5
cdr3_length: 11
clone_size: -
d_call: -
v_call: TRBV20-1

cdr3_nt: TGCAGCGAACCCCCTAGCGGGATCACAGATACGCAGTATTTT
cdr3_aa: CSEPPSGITDTQYF
j_call: TRBJ2-3
cdr3_length: 14
clone_size: -
d_call: TRBD2
v_call: TRBV29-1

cdr3_nt: TGTGCCAGCAGCCGAGGACAGCTACCCCTCTCTGGGGCCAACGTCCTGACTTTC
cdr3_aa: CASSRGQLPLSGANVLTF
j_call: TRBJ2-6
cdr3_length: 18
clone_size: once
d_call: -
v_call: TRBV14

cdr3_nt: TGTGCCAGCAGACAGGGAAACTATGGCTACACCTTC
cdr3_aa: CASRQGNYGYTF
j_call: TRBJ1-2
cdr3_length: 12
clone_size: once
d_call: -
v_call: TRBV2

cdr3_nt: TGTGCCAGCAGTTTATCTGGACAGCAAGAGACCCAGTACTTC
cdr3_aa: CASSLSGQQETQYF
j_call: TRBJ2-5
cdr3_length: 14
clone_size: -
d_call: -
v_call: TRBV27

cdr3_nt: TGTGCCAGTTGGGGGGGAGCGGGCTACGAGCAGTACTTC
cdr3_aa: CASWGGAGYEQYF
j_call: TRBJ2-7
cdr3_length: 13
clone_size: few
d_call: TRBD2
v_call: TRBV6-5

cdr3_nt: TGCAGCGTTGAGGATCCCATCAGGGTCACAGATACGCAGTATTTT
cdr3_aa: CSVEDPIRVTDTQYF
j_call: TRBJ2-3
cdr3_length: 15
clone_size: -
d_call: -
v_call: TRBV29-1

cdr3_nt: TGTGCCAGCAGCTCCAATCCCGGGATTTTATATGGCTACACCTTC
cdr3_aa: CASSSNPGILYGYTF
j_call: TRBJ1-2
cdr3_length: 15
clone_size: -
d_call: -
v_call: TRBV7-2

cdr3_nt: TGTGCCAGCAGCCCCTCGGGAGGGGGAGATACGCAGTATTTT
cdr3_aa: CASSPSGGGDTQYF
j_call: TRBJ2-3
cdr3_length: 14
clone_size: once
d_call: TRBD2
v_call: TRBV7-3

cdr3_nt: TGTGCCAGCTCCGTGGGGGGGACGAACACCGGGGAGCTGTTTTTT
cdr3_aa: CASSVGGTNTGELFF
j_call: TRBJ2-2
cdr3_length: 15
clone_size: once
d_call: TRBD2
v_call: TRBV28

cdr3_nt: TGTGCCAGCAGCTTAGGGGAAGGACAGGGGGGGCATCAGCCCCAGCATTTT
cdr3_aa: CASSLGEGQGGHQPQHF
j_call: TRBJ1-5
cdr3_length: 17
clone_size: -
d_call: TRBD1
v_call: TRBV7-8

cdr3_nt: TGTGCCAGCAGCTTTGGGGGGTTCGATCAGCCCCAGCATTTT
cdr3_aa: CASSFGGFDQPQHF
j_call: TRBJ1-5
cdr3_length: 14
clone_size: few
d_call: -
v_call: TRBV28

cdr3_nt: TGCGCCAGCAGCTTCAGAGGGGGCGGTGATCAGCCCCAGCATTTT
cdr3_aa: CASSFRGGGDQPQHF
j_call: TRBJ1-5
cdr3_length: 15
clone_size: few
d_call: TRBD1
v_call: TRBV5-1

cdr3_nt: TGTGCCAGCAGCTTCAGGGACAGGGGGGATGGAAACACCATATATTTT
cdr3_aa: CASSFRDRGDGNTIYF
j_call: TRBJ1-3
cdr3_length: 16
clone_size: -
d_call: TRBD1
v_call: TRBV7-2

cdr3_nt: TGCGCCAGCAGCTTGTCGGCTAGCGGGGGCGCGGATACGCAGTATTTT
cdr3_aa: CASSLSASGGADTQYF
j_call: TRBJ2-3
cdr3_length: 16
clone_size: -
d_call: TRBD2
v_call: TRBV5-1

cdr3_nt: TGTGCCAGCAGCTCACTAGCTTCGACAGGGATCTACAATGAGCAGTTCTTC
cdr3_aa: CASSSLASTGIYNEQFF
j_call: TRBJ2-1
cdr3_length: 17
clone_size: -
d_call: -
v_call: TRBV9

cdr3_nt: TGTGCCAGCTCGGCGGGGGCAGATGAAAAACTGTTTTTT
cdr3_aa: CASSAGADEKLFF
j_call: TRBJ1-4
cdr3_length: 13
clone_size: -
d_call: -
v_call: TRBV18

cdr3_nt: TGCGCCAGCCACGGGACAGGGTATGAAAAACTGTTTTTT
cdr3_aa: CASHGTGYEKLFF
j_call: TRBJ1-4
cdr3_length: 13
clone_size: -
d_call: TRBD1
v_call: TRBV10-2

cdr3_nt: TGTGCCAGCAGCCCCGGGACTAGCGGGGGGCGGTACCAAGAGACCCAGTACTTC
cdr3_aa: CASSPGTSGGRYQETQYF
j_call: TRBJ2-5
cdr3_length: 18
clone_size: -
d_call: TRBD2
v_call: TRBV9

cdr3_nt: TGTGCCAGCAGCTTGAGGGGGATTGCCTACGAGCAGTACTTC
cdr3_aa: CASSLRGIAYEQYF
j_call: TRBJ2-7
cdr3_length: 14
clone_size: -
d_call: -
v_call: TRBV5-6

cdr3_nt: TGTGCCAGCAGCCAAGATCTCTCCGGGGAGCTGTTTTTT
cdr3_aa: CASSQDLSGELFF
j_call: TRBJ2-2
cdr3_length: 13
clone_size: -
d_call: -
v_call: TRBV14

cdr3_nt: TGTGCCAGCACCCTACGGGCTAGCGGAAGCACAGATACGCAGTATTTT
cdr3_aa: CASTLRASGSTDTQYF
j_call: TRBJ2-3
cdr3_length: 16
clone_size: -
d_call: TRBD2
v_call: TRBV5-6

cdr3_nt: TGTGCCAGCAGCAAAGTTTCGGGACAGGGCCCATCCGAGCAGTACTTC
cdr3_aa: CASSKVSGQGPSEQYF
j_call: TRBJ2-7
cdr3_length: 16
clone_size: -
d_call: -
v_call: TRBV21-1

cdr3_nt: TGTGCCAGCAGTTACTCACCAGGGGGCACAGATACGCAGTATTTT
cdr3_aa: CASSYSPGGTDTQYF
j_call: TRBJ2-3
cdr3_length: 15
clone_size: -
d_call: -
v_call: TRBV6-5

cdr3_nt: TGTGCCAGTAGCCAACAGGGGGCGGGTCAGCCCCAGCATTTT
cdr3_aa: CASSQQGAGQPQHF
j_call: TRBJ1-5
cdr3_length: 14
clone_size: -
d_call: TRBD1
v_call: TRBV19

cdr3_nt: TGTGCCAGTCTCCGGGACAGTACACAAAAACCTAAGAACACTGAAGCTTTCTTT
cdr3_aa: CASLRDSTQKPKNTEAFF
j_call: TRBJ1-1
cdr3_length: 18
clone_size: few
d_call: TRBD1
v_call: TRBV2

cdr3_nt: TGTGCCAGCAGCCCAGCGGCGGGTTACAATGAGCAGTTCTTC
cdr3_aa: CASSPAAGYNEQFF
j_call: TRBJ2-1
cdr3_length: 14
clone_size: -
d_call: -
v_call: TRBV7-9

cdr3_nt: TGCGCCAGCAGCTTGGCAGGACAGGGACAGCGGGAGACCCAGTACTTC
cdr3_aa: CASSLAGQGQRETQYF
j_call: TRBJ2-5
cdr3_length: 16
clone_size: -
d_call: TRBD1
v_call: TRBV5-1

cdr3_nt: TGTGCCAGCAGCTTGACCCTAGCGGGGGGCTTCAGGAGCACAGATACGCAGTATTTT
cdr3_aa: CASSLTLAGGFRSTDTQYF
j_call: TRBJ2-3
cdr3_length: 19
clone_size: -
d_call: TRBD2
v_call: TRBV5-8

cdr3_nt: TGTGCCAGCAGCCAAAACGACCTCGGAGGACTGTTTTTT
cdr3_aa: CASSQNDLGGLFF
j_call: TRBJ1-4
cdr3_length: 13
clone_size: few
d_call: -
v_call: TRBV7-6

cdr3_nt: TGTGCCAGCAGCCCCCAGGGGCTAAGCTACGAGCAGTACTTC
cdr3_aa: CASSPQGLSYEQYF
j_call: TRBJ2-7
cdr3_length: 14
clone_size: -
d_call: -
v_call: TRBV7-8

cdr3_nt: TGTGCCAGTAGGGGACAGGGTGGGGTGACTAGCCGTCACAATGAGCAGTTCTTC
cdr3_aa: CASRGQGGVTSRHNEQFF
j_call: TRBJ2-1
cdr3_length: 18
clone_size: -
d_call: TRBD1
v_call: TRBV19

cdr3_nt: TGTGCCTGGAGTCCTAACAGCCATGAAGCTTTCTTT
cdr3_aa: CAWSPNSHEAFF
j_call: TRBJ1-1
cdr3_length: 12
clone_size: -
d_call: -
v_call: TRBV30

cdr3_nt: TGTGCCAGCAGTGAATTGACTAGCGGGAACCAAGAGACCCAGTACTTC
cdr3_aa: CASSELTSGNQETQYF
j_call: TRBJ2-5
cdr3_length: 16
clone_size: -
d_call: TRBD2
v_call: TRBV25-1

cdr3_nt: TGTGCCAGCAGCTTAGACAGGGGGGAGACCCAGTACTTC
cdr3_aa: CASSLDRGETQYF
j_call: TRBJ2-5
cdr3_length: 13
clone_size: -
d_call: TRBD1
v_call: TRBV7-2

cdr3_nt: TGTGCCAGCAGTCGACGGGATCGGGAGCTCGATTATGGCTACACCTTC
cdr3_aa: CASSRRDRELDYGYTF
j_call: TRBJ1-2
cdr3_length: 16
clone_size: -
d_call: -
v_call: TRBV6-6

cdr3_nt: TGCGCCAGCAGCTTGGGACAGGACAACTATGGCTACACCTTC
cdr3_aa: CASSLGQDNYGYTF
j_call: TRBJ1-2
cdr3_length: 14
clone_size: -
d_call: -
v_call: TRBV5-1

cdr3_nt: TGTGCCAGCAGTGGGGACACCCGAAGCTTC
cdr3_aa: CASSGDTRSF
j_call: TRBJ1-2
cdr3_length: 10
clone_size: -
d_call: -
v_call: TRBV6-1

cdr3_nt: TGTGCCAGCAGAAACCGGGGGGGGACAGTGTCCTACGAGCAGTACTTC
cdr3_aa: CASRNRGGTVSYEQYF
j_call: TRBJ2-7
cdr3_length: 16
clone_size: -
d_call: -
v_call: TRBV5-6

cdr3_nt: TGCGCCAGCAGCCAAGATCCCGGGTTCTCCTACGAGCAGTACTTC
cdr3_aa: CASSQDPGFSYEQYF
j_call: TRBJ2-7
cdr3_length: 15
clone_size: -
d_call: -
v_call: TRBV4-3

cdr3_nt: TGTGCCAGCAGCAAAGGGGACAGGGAAAGCTCTGGGGCCAACGTCCTGACTTTC
cdr3_aa: CASSKGDRESSGANVLTF
j_call: TRBJ2-6
cdr3_length: 18
clone_size: -
d_call: -
v_call: TRBV21-1

cdr3_nt: TGTGCCAGCAGCCAAGTGACCCGGAACTGGCGGTACAATCAGCCCCAGCATTTT
cdr3_aa: CASSQVTRNWRYNQPQHF
j_call: TRBJ1-5
cdr3_length: 18
clone_size: -
d_call: -
v_call: TRBV4-2

cdr3_nt: TGTGCCAGCAGCTTGGCCGGGACTCGGGTGGATACGCAGTATTTT
cdr3_aa: CASSLAGTRVDTQYF
j_call: TRBJ2-3
cdr3_length: 15
clone_size: -
d_call: -
v_call: TRBV7-8

cdr3_nt: TGTGCCAGTAGTTTACCCCCTCGGGGGGGCATTAGCAATCAGCCCCAGCATTTT
cdr3_aa: CASSLPPRGGISNQPQHF
j_call: TRBJ1-5
cdr3_length: 18
clone_size: -
d_call: -
v_call: TRBV19

cdr3_nt: TGTGCCAGCAGTTTAAGAGCCAGGCGCTCCTACAATGAGCAGTTCTTC
cdr3_aa: CASSLRARRSYNEQFF
j_call: TRBJ2-1
cdr3_length: 16
clone_size: -
d_call: -
v_call: TRBV28

cdr3_nt: TGTGCCAGCAGTTCATATCGACAGGGGATCGGCACAGATACGCAGTATTTT
cdr3_aa: CASSSYRQGIGTDTQYF
j_call: TRBJ2-3
cdr3_length: 17
clone_size: -
d_call: TRBD1
v_call: TRBV28